The subject of this entry is one TCR beta chain. Its antigen is undetermined. Sequencing was performed with immunoSEQ multiplex PCR; in TCRdb, only in-frame clones are kept and a portion is missing. Among 150,000 to 200,000 clones listed, approximately 90% were seen once. This entry comes from a study of cytotoxic CD8 clonotypes in ibrutinib-treated CLL. Study information: Partial responders 24, complete 2; some twelve progressed and about 15 stayed in remission by median 68 months. General study findings and limits: Clonality went up at ibrutinib response and then declined back toward baseline at progression. Samples were collected at differing times from sustained-remission and progressing patients. Baseline clonality, higher than in age-matched healthy donors, tracked circulating CD8+ T-cell counts.

This CDR3 contains 15 residues. V gave up 6 bases and J gave up 0 bases; unmatched junction bases: 8. Germline CDR1 and CDR2: MNHEY and SMNVEV (reference sequence). This TCR derives from a human donor with chronic lymphocytic leukemia. V gene TRBV27 combines with J gene TRBJ2-7, with 7 bases aligning to TRBD2. Sample: PBMCs, taken at disease progression, from a patient treated with ibrutinib. CDR3 protein: CASRDSGSYSYEQYF. CDR3 nucleotides: TGTGCCAGCAGAGATAGCGGGTCCTACTCCTACGAGCAGTACTTC.